This passage covers 20 T cell receptor beta chains from one sample sequenced in a study of T cells in Graves' hyperthyroidism and ophthalmopathy. RNA transcripts were the template for amplifying TCR beta CDR3 regions. Carried out on the TCR CDR3, a first-round RT-PCR used the HTBI primer set. Via MiXCR, TCRdb re-called the multiplex PCR reads, giving one row per CDR3 protein. The sample lists hundreds of thousands of distinct CDR3 sequences; approximately 15% were seen once. The sample consisted of blood. The source of these receptors is a middle-aged woman with Graves' ophthalmopathy.

This clonotype was detected ten times or more. This chain uses TRBV12-3 or TRBV12-4 with TRBJ2-7; TRBD2 matches 9 bases. After removal of 2 bases from V and 6 bases from J, the junction contained 8 bases not matched to a gene. CDR3 size: 15 residues. In nucleotides, the CDR3 is TGTGCCAGCAGTTTATGGGCTAGCGGGAACGGCGAGCAGTACTTC. This sequence encodes CASSLWASGNGEQYF.

This clonotype was seen a few times. DNA of the CDR3: TGCGCCAGCAGCTACGTCCAGGGGTACCAAGAGACCCAGTACTTC. This encodes CASSYVQGYQETQYF. The chain has TRBV5-1 and TRBJ2-5; D might be TRBD1 (6 bases). With 3 bases removed from V and 0 bases from J, the gap between germline ends came to 12 bases. CDR1 is SGHRS, CDR2 YFSETQ, per germline. This CDR3 spans 15 amino acids.

At least ten counts were recorded for this clonotype. The CDR3: CASSSAGTRLVEQYF. The CDR3 DNA reads TGTGCCAGCAGCTCGGCCGGGACTAGATTGGTCGAGCAGTACTTC. V usage is TRBV6-1 and J usage is TRBJ2-7; 8 nucleotides align to TRBD2. The CDR3 is 15 residues long. The J segment lost 6 bases and the V segment lost 6 bases, leaving 13 bases of the junction unmatched. Germline CDR1 MNHNS, CDR2 SASEGT.

This clonotype was found many times. The gene calls are TRBV11-2 and TRBJ1-5; 8 bases fit TRBD1. CDR3 size: 16 residues. In germline, CDR1 is SGHAT, CDR2 FQNNGV. J was trimmed by 0 bases and V by 4 bases; bases with no gene match: 5. CDR3 residues: CASSYGTGYSNQPQHF. DNA for the CDR3: TGTGCCAGCAGCTACGGGACAGGATATAGCAATCAGCCCCAGCATTTT.

This clonotype was recorded many times. V gene TRBV11-1 combines with J gene TRBJ1-2, with D possibly being TRBD1 (6 bases). Germline lookup yields CDR1 SGHAT and CDR2 FQDESV (reference sequence). This CDR3 comprises 15 residues. V lost 5 bases to trimming and J lost 6 bases, with 19 bases between them. CDR3 nucleotide sequence: TGTGCCAGCAGCCCCTCCCCAGACAGGTCTGATGGCTACACCTTC. This translates into CASSPSPDRSDGYTF.

The table lists this clonotype with a few counts. V and J are TRBV6-1 and TRBJ2-3; TRBD2 matches at 8 bases. The CDR3 consists of 13 residues. Germline V CDR1 and CDR2: MNHNS, SASEGT. Trimming cost V 8 bases and J 5 bases; bases outside gene matches: 6. CDR3 in DNA: TGTGCCAGCCTCGGGGGGGCAAGAGATACGCAGTATTTT. Residues: CASLGGARDTQYF.

The chain combines TRBV7-8 with TRBJ2-7, with D possibly matching TRBD1 (5 bases). Trimming took 1 base from V and 5 from J, leaving 15 bases between them. CDR1 is SGHVS, CDR2 FQNEAQ, per germline. The CDR3 is 15 amino acids. CDR3 bases: TGTGCCAGCAGCTTAGTGCGGCTAGACAGCAACGAGCAGTACTTC. Amino acid sequence: CASSLVRLDSNEQYF.

There are many counts of this clonotype. The V call is TRBV11-2, the J call TRBJ2-4; 10 bases are shared with TRBD2. J gave up 3 bases and V 6 bases, and 17 bases lay outside the gene matches. Germline lookup yields CDR1 SGHAT and CDR2 FQNNGV. The CDR3 runs to 19 residues. The CDR3 here is CASRPFPLAGVVGKNIQYF. The CDR3 DNA sequence: TGTGCCAGCAGACCCTTTCCCCTAGCGGGAGTCGTTGGCAAAAACATTCAGTACTTC.

This clonotype came up many times. The V and J genes are TRBV29-1 and TRBJ2-2; no clear D gene. CDR3 length: 14 residues. V was pared by 1 base and J by 5 bases, with 11 bases between. Germline lookup yields CDR1 SQVTM and CDR2 ANQGSEA. The CDR3 DNA reads as TGCAGCGTTGAAGTCTATCCGGTTACCGGGGAGCTGTTTTTT. Its translation: CSVEVYPVTGELFF.

Many counts were recorded for this clonotype. J is TRBJ2-7 and V is TRBV11-2; 9 positions match TRBD2. Trimming removed 4 bases from V and 4 bases from J; junction bases left unmatched: 11. The CDR3 is made up of 16 amino acids. Germline V gives CDR1 SGHAT, CDR2 FQNNGV. In nucleotides, the CDR3 is TGTGCCAGCAGCTCCCCCCCGACTAGCGGCCCATACGAGCAGTACTTC. Protein sequence: CASSSPPTSGPYEQYF.

This clonotype was counted at least ten times. The rearrangement joins TRBV12-3 or TRBV12-4 to TRBJ2-1; D gene uncertain. V shed 7 bases and J shed 10 bases, with 11 bases lying between them. The CDR3 totals 11 residues. The CDR3 coding sequence is TGTGCCAGCACCCCTAATGGGGAGCAGTTCTTC. Translated, it gives CASTPNGEQFF.

This clonotype was picked up a small number of times. The rearrangement links TRBV20-1 to TRBJ1-1; D is unresolved. Germline V gene lookup returns CDR1 DFQATT and CDR2 SNEGSKA (reference sequence). CDR3 length equals 15 residues. V gave up 5 bases and J gave up 0 bases, with 16 bases separating them. CDR3 DNA: TGCAGTGCTGGCATAGGGCGTAGTTTGAACACTGAAGCTTTCTTT. It codes for CSAGIGRSLNTEAFF.

Note on this clonotype: Since a much larger clone is just one base distant, this may be a read error. The chain employs TRBV7-9 and TRBJ2-2, with D perhaps matching TRBD2 (5 bases). The CDR3 has 12 residues. In germline, CDR1 is SEHNR, CDR2 FQNEAQ (reference sequence). The germline V and J ends were trimmed by 6 bases and 7 bases, with 9 bases remaining between them. This CDR3 is CASRPGSGELFF. DNA for the CDR3: TGTGCCAGCAGACCGGGGAGCGGGGAGCTGTTTTTT.

This clonotype showed up many times. The chain links TRBV10-1 to TRBJ2-5; D may match TRBD1 or TRBD2 (5 bases each). Germline V gene lookup returns CDR1 WNHNN and CDR2 SYGVQD (reference sequence). The V gene lost 8 bases and the J gene lost 1 base, with 14 bases spanning the gap. CDR3 length: 14 residues. The CDR3 coding sequence is TGCGCCAGCTCGGGGAGAGGGGCCCAAGAGACCCAGTACTTC. Its translation: CASSGRGAQETQYF.

This clonotype was seen repeatedly, ten times or more. J is TRBJ2-2 and V is TRBV27, with D possibly matching TRBD2 (6 bases). Looked up from germline, CDR1 is MNHEY and CDR2 is SMNVEV (reference sequence). This CDR3 region has 14 residues. Trimming took 8 bases from V and 3 from J, leaving 13 bases between them. This chain's CDR3 is CASRLPGDTGELFF. As DNA, the CDR3 is TGTGCCAGCCGGCTCCCGGGAGACACCGGGGAGCTGTTTTTT.

The chain joins TRBV6-1 to TRBJ2-5; D possibly corresponds to TRBD2 (6 bases). Looked up from germline, CDR1 is MNHNS and CDR2 is SASEGT. Trimming shortened V by 6 bases and J by 3 bases, and 17 bases separated the two germline ends. This CDR3 region has 15 residues. CDR3 sequence reads: CASRLTVLAKETQYF. Written as DNA, the CDR3 is TGTGCCAGCAGACTAACCGTGCTAGCGAAAGAGACCCAGTACTTC.

V and J are TRBV4-3 and TRBJ2-7; 9 bases fit TRBD1. Trimming took 0 bases from V and 3 from J; bases not matched to a gene: 6. The CDR3 is 16 residues long. Germline CDR1 reads LGHNA; CDR2 reads YSLEER. CDR3 region: CASSQDVGTGHYEQYF. The CDR3 DNA sequence: TGCGCCAGCAGCCAAGATGTAGGGACAGGGCACTACGAGCAGTACTTC.

This clonotype was seen repeatedly, ten times or more. The CDR3 reads CASLPRASGTREQYF. Written as DNA, the CDR3 is TGTGCCAGCCTTCCGAGGGCTAGCGGGACTCGCGAGCAGTACTTC. This chain links TRBV27 with TRBJ2-7; 9 nucleotides agree with TRBD2. From germline, CDR1 is MNHEY and CDR2 SMNVEV (reference sequence). V trimming: 8 bases; J trimming: 6 bases; junction bases outside the gene matches: 14. This CDR3 is built from 15 residues.

In its sample, this clonotype was seen many times. This chain joins TRBV5-1 and TRBJ1-1, with D tentatively TRBD1 (6 bases). The germline V gene has CDR1 SGHRS and CDR2 YFSETQ. Deletions cut 0 bases from V and 3 bases from J, with 15 bases between. The CDR3 spans 16 residues. This CDR3 is CASSLAAQGLDTEAFF. CDR3 in DNA: TGCGCCAGCAGCTTGGCCGCTCAGGGGCTGGACACTGAAGCTTTCTTT.

This chain uses TRBV7-2 with TRBJ1-5, with D unresolved. The germline V gene has CDR1 SGHTA and CDR2 FQGNSA. CDR3 length: 14 residues. The germline V and J ends were trimmed by 0 bases and 6 bases, with 9 bases remaining between them. This CDR3 reads CASSLALEGQPQHF. The DNA of the CDR3 is TGTGCCAGCAGCTTAGCGCTGGAGGGTCAGCCCCAGCATTTT.